Sequencing of this T cell receptor beta chain was carried out in a study of blood T cell repertoires in COVID-19. Across the study: In each case, the material was cDNA or gDNA derived from T cells, B-cell-depleted T cells, or PBMCs.

Methods used by the authors: The assay estimated nucleated cells by amplifying reference gene primers. TCRdb keeps only in-frame clones here, not all; method: immunoSEQ multiplex PCR. The V and J calls and clone size are taken from that table; D and trimming were inferred from the DNA. The data contain some 150,000 clones, about 90% of them singletons. This CDR3 comprises 12 residues. The chain has TRBV12-2 and TRBJ2-7; the D segment call TRBD1 is taken from the table without a DNA check. TRBV12-2 is termed a pseudogene. Sequencing was done on a sample of peripheral blood. This sequence originates from a man aged 50 or older with active COVID-19. The CDR3 DNA follows: TGTGCAAGTCGCTTCGCAGAATACGAGCAGTACTTC. As protein: CASRFAEYEQYF.